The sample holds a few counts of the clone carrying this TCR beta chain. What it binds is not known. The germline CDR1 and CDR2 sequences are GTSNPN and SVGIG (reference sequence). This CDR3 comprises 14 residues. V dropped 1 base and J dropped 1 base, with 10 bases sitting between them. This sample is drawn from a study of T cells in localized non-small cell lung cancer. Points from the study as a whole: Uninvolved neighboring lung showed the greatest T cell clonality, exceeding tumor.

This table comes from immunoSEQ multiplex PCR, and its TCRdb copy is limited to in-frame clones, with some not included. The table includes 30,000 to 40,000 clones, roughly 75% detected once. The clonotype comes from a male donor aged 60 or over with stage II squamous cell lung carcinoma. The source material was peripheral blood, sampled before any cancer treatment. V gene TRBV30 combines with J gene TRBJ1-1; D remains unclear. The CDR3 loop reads CAWSGLVQNTEAFF. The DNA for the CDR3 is TGTGCCTGGAGTGGATTGGTACAGAACACTGAAGCTTTCTTT. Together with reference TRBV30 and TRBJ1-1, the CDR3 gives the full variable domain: SQTIHQWPATLVQPVGSPLSLECTVEGTSNPNLYWYRQAAGRGLQLLFYSVGIGQISSEVPQNLSASRPQDRQFILSSKKLLLSDSGFYLCAWSGLVQNTEAFFGQGTRLTVV.